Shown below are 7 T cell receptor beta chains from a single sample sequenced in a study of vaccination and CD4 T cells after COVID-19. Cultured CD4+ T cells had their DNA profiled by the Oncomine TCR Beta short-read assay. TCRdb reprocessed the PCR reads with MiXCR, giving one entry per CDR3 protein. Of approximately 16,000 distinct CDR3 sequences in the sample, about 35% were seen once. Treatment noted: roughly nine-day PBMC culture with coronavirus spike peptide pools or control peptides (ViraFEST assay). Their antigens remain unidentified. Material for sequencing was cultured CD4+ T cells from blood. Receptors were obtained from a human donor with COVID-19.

CDR3 coding DNA: TGTGCCAGCAGTTTATTAGGTTCCGGTATGTTGCCCGGGGAGCTGTTTTTT. Translating it yields CASSLLGSGMLPGELFF. The J gene is TRBJ2-2, the V gene TRBV28; no clear D. CDR1 and CDR2 (germline): MDHEN, SYDVKM. This CDR3 comprises 17 residues. V lost 1 base and J 6 bases, leaving 18 bases between the germline ends.

The CDR3 sequence is CSAREGLLYEQYF. CDR3 DNA: TGCAGTGCTAGAGAGGGACTTCTCTACGAGCAGTACTTC. The J gene is TRBJ2-7, the V gene TRBV20-1; D is perhaps TRBD2 (6 bases). In germline, CDR1 is DFQATT, CDR2 SNEGSKA (reference sequence). With 0 bases removed from V and 3 bases from J, the gap between germline ends came to 9 bases. This CDR3 has 13 amino acids.

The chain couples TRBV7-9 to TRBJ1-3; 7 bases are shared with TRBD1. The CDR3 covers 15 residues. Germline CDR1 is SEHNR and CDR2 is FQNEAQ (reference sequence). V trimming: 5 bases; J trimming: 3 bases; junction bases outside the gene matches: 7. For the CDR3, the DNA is TGTGCCAGCAGCAACTCAGGGGGGGGTGGAAACACCATATATTTT. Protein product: CASSNSGGGGNTIYF. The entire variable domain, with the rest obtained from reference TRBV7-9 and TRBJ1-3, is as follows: DTGVSQNPRHKITKRGQNVTFRCDPISEHNRLYWYRQTLGQGPEFLTYFQNEAQLEKSRLLSDRFSAERPKGSFSTLEIQRTEQGDSAMYLCASSNSGGGGNTIYFGEGSWLTVV.

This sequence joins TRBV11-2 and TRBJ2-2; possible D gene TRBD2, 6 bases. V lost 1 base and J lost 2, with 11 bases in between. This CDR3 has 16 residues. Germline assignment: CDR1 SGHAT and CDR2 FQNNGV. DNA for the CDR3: TGTGCCAGCAGCTTAGTGCGGGGAGTCAACACCGGGGAGCTGTTTTTT. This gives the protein CASSLVRGVNTGELFF.

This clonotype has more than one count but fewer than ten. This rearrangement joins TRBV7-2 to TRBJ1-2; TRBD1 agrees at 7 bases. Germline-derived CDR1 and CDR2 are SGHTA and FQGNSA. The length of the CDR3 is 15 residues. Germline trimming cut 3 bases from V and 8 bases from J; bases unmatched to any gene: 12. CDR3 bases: TGTGCCAGCAGCTTGATACCAGACAGGGTAGAGGGCTACACCTTC. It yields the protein CASSLIPDRVEGYTF.

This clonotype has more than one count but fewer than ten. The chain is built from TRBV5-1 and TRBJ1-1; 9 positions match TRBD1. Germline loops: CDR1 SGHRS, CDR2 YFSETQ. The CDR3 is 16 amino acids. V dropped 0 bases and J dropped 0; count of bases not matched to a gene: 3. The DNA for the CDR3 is TGCGCCAGCAGCTTGGGGACAGGGGTCATGAACACTGAAGCTTTCTTT. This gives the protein CASSLGTGVMNTEAFF.

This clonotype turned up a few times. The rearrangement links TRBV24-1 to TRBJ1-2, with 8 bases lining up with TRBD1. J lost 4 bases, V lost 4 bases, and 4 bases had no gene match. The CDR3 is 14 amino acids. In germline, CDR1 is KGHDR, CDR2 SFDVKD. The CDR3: CATSDSGQGYGYTF. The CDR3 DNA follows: TGTGCCACCAGTGACTCAGGACAGGGCTATGGCTACACCTTC.